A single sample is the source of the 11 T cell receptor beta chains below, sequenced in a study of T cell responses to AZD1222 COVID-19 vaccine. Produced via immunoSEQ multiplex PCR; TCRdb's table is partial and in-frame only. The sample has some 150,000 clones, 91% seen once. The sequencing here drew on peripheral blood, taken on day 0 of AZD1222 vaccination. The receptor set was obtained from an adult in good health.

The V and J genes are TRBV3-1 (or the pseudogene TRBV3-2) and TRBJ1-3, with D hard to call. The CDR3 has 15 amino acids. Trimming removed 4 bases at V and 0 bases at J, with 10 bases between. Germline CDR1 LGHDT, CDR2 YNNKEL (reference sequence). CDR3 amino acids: CASSLSPGSGNTIYF. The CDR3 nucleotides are TGTGCCAGCAGCCTAAGTCCGGGCTCTGGAAACACCATATATTTT.

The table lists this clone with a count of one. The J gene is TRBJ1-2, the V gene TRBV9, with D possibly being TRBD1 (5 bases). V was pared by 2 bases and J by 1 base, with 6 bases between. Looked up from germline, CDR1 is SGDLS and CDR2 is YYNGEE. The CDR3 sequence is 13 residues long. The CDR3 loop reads CASSVDSNYGYTF. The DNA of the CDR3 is TGTGCCAGCAGCGTCGACAGTAACTATGGCTACACCTTC. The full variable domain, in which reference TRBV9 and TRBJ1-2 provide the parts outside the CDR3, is DSGVTQTPKHLITATGQRVTLRCSPRSGDLSVYWYQQSLDQGLQFLIQYYNGEERAKGNILERFSAQQFPDLHSELNLSSLELGDSALYFCASSVDSNYGYTFGSGTRLTVV.

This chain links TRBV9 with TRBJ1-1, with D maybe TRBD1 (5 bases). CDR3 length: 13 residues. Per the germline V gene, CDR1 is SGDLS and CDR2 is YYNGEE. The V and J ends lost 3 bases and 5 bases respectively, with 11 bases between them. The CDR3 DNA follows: TGTGCCAGCAGCGGAGGACATCCGACTGAAGCTTTCTTT. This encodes CASSGGHPTEAFF.

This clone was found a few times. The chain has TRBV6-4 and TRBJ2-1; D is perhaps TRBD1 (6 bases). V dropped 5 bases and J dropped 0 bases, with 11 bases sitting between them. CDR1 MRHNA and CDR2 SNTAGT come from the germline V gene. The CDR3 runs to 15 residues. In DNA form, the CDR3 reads TGTGCCAGCAGTCGACAGGAGAGCTCCTACAATGAGCAGTTCTTC. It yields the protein CASSRQESSYNEQFF.

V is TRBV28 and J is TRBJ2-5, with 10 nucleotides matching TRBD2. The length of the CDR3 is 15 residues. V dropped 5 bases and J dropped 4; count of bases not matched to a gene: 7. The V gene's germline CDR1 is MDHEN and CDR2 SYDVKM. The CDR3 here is CASSPAGGQRETQYF. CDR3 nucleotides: TGTGCCAGCAGTCCAGCGGGAGGGCAGAGAGAGACCCAGTACTTC.

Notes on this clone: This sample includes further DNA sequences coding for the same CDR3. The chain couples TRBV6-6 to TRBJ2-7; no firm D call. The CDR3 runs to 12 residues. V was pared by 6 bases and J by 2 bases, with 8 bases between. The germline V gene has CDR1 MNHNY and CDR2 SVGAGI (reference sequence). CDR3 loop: CASSQGPYEQYF. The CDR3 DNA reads TGTGCCAGCAGCCAAGGTCCCTACGAGCAGTACTTC.

CDR3 loop: CSAQDRAHYEQYF. In nucleotides, the CDR3 is TGCAGCGCCCAGGACAGGGCCCACTACGAGCAGTACTTC. The rearrangement uses TRBV29-1 and TRBJ2-7; 8 bases agree with TRBD1. Germline V CDR1 and CDR2: SQVTM, ANQGSEA. V trimming: 7 bases; J trimming: 3 bases; junction bases outside the gene matches: 8. The CDR3 covers 13 residues.

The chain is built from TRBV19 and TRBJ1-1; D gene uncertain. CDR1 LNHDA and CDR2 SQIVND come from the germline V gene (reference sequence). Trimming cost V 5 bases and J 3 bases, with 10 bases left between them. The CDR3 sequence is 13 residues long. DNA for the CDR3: TGTGCCAGTAGTGTTCAAATCTACACTGAAGCTTTCTTT. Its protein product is CASSVQIYTEAFF.

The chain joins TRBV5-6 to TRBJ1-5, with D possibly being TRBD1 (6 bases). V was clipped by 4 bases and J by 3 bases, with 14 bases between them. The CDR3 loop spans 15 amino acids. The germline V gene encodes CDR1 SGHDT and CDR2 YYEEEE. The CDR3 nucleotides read TGTGCCAGCAGCCCGCATGGACAGTTCAATCAGCCCCAGCATTTT. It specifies CASSPHGQFNQPQHF.

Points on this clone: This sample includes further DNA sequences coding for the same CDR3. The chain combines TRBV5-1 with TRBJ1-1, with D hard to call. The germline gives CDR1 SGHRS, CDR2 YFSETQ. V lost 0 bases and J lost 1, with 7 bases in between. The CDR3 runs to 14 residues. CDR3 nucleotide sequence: TGCGCCAGCAGCTTGGGGACTGCGAACACTGAAGCTTTCTTT. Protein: CASSLGTANTEAFF.

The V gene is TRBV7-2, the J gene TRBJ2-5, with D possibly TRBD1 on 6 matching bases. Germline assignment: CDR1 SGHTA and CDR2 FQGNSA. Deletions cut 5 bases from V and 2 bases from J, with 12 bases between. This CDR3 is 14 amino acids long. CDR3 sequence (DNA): TGTGCCAGCAGCCAAGTTACAGGGCAAGAGACCCAGTACTTC. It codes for CASSQVTGQETQYF.